This is a list of T cell receptor beta chains from one sample in a study of T cells in Graves' hyperthyroidism and ophthalmopathy. TCRdb re-analysed the multiplex PCR reads in MiXCR, keeping a single row per CDR3 protein. The sample records about 640,000 distinct CDR3 sequences, 20% being singletons. Source material: blood. Receptor source: a man aged 30 to 45 with Graves' ophthalmopathy. Each CDR3 is given with its conserved first and last residue. A D gene is named only where the DNA matches it firmly. Some rows have no size entry. The others give once, few or many, or a class for an expanded clone.

D gene	J gene	V gene	clone size	CDR3 DNA	CDR3 protein
TRBD2	TRBJ2-5	TRBV10-1	-	TGCGCCAGCAGTGATAGGACTAGCGGGAGTTTCGAGACCCAGTACTTC	CASSDRTSGSFETQYF
-	TRBJ2-1	TRBV27	-	TGTGCCAGCAGTTTATCGAGGGAGCTGGGCAATGAGCAGTTCTTC	CASSLSRELGNEQFF
-	TRBJ2-3	TRBV10-3	-	TGTGCCATCACCAGCGGGAGCACAGATACGCAGTATTTT	CAITSGSTDTQYF
-	TRBJ1-5	TRBV19	few	TGTGCCAGTAGTATACGTGAAGGGGTGACCAATCAGCCCCAGCATTTT	CASSIREGVTNQPQHF
-	TRBJ2-5	TRBV6-1	few	TGTGCCAGCAGTATGGGCGGAGGGACAGATATAGAGACCCAGTACTTC	CASSMGGGTDIETQYF
-	TRBJ1-4	TRBV12-3/TRBV12-4	many	TGTGCCAGCAGTTTTTGGCAGGGAGATGAAAAACTGTTTTTT	CASSFWQGDEKLFF
-	TRBJ2-5	TRBV4-2	-	TGTGCCAGCAGCCAAGATGGACATATCGTTCAGTACTTC	CASSQDGHIVQYF
-	TRBJ2-5	TRBV10-1	once	TGCGCCAGCAGTGAGTCCGTGGGCCAAGAGACCCAGTACTTC	CASSESVGQETQYF
TRBD2	TRBJ2-5	TRBV5-1	-	TGCGCCAGCAGCTTGGGGACTAGCGGGCCAGAGACCCAGTACTTC	CASSLGTSGPETQYF
-	TRBJ2-7	TRBV28	few	TGTGCCAGCAGCCCAGGCTTGGGCAGGGTGTACGAGCAGTACTTC	CASSPGLGRVYEQYF
-	TRBJ1-5	TRBV7-3	-	TGTGCCAGCAGCTTAAAGGGTCCGAGGGGGAATCAGCCCCAGCATTTT	CASSLKGPRGNQPQHF
TRBD2	TRBJ2-1	TRBV12-3/TRBV12-4	few	TGTGCCAGCAGTCCCGGACTAGCGGGAGGTGTAGGCAATGAGCAGTTCTTC	CASSPGLAGGVGNEQFF
-	TRBJ2-3	TRBV7-3	once	TGTGCCAGCAGCTTATTGCTAGCGACGACAGATACGCAGTATTTT	CASSLLLATTDTQYF
TRBD1	TRBJ2-3	TRBV3-1	many	TGTGCCAGCAGCCCCGACAGGGGGCCCACAGATACGCAGTATTTT	CASSPDRGPTDTQYF
-	TRBJ1-5	TRBV24-1	few	TGTGCCACCAGTGATTTGCAGCAGGGGCGCTCCCGAGGTCAGCCCCAGCATTTT	CATSDLQQGRSRGQPQHF
TRBD1	TRBJ2-4	TRBV9	few	TGTGCCAGCAGCGTAGGGACAGGCCAAAACATTCAGTACTTC	CASSVGTGQNIQYF
-	TRBJ1-1	TRBV5-6	few	TGTGCCAGCAGCATGACAGCCGGGGGCACTGAAGCTTTCTTT	CASSMTAGGTEAFF
TRBD1	TRBJ1-4	TRBV20-1	few	TGCAGTGCTTCCCCTCTCGGGACAGGGGTAGACGAAAAACTGTTTTTT	CSASPLGTGVDEKLFF
TRBD2	TRBJ2-5	TRBV2	-	TGTGCCATCCTCTTACTAGCGGGGGATCAAGAGACCCAGTACTTC	CAILLLAGDQETQYF
-	TRBJ2-1	TRBV6-1	-	TGTGCCAGCAGCGACAGTAGTGGGCAGTTCTTC	CASSDSSGQFF
-	TRBJ2-3	TRBV27	once	TGTGCCAGCAGTTTTCGTCTTCGAGATACGCAGTATTTT	CASSFRLRDTQYF
TRBD1	TRBJ2-4	TRBV28	few	TGTGCCAGCAGAGGGACAGGGAATGTCAAAAACATTCAGTACTTC	CASRGTGNVKNIQYF
-	TRBJ2-1	TRBV3-1	-	TGTGCCAGCAGCCAAGTCCTCTACGAGCAGTTCTTC	CASSQVLYEQFF
-	TRBJ2-7	TRBV20-1	few	TGCAGTGCTAGAAGTTCAGGCCGGGACTCCTACGAGCAGTACTTC	CSARSSGRDSYEQYF
TRBD1	TRBJ2-7	TRBV12-3/TRBV12-4	-	TGTGCCAGCAGCCAAACCGGGACAGGGCGATACGAGCAGTACTTC	CASSQTGTGRYEQYF
TRBD2	TRBJ2-7	TRBV20-1	-	TGCAGTGCAGGGACTAGCGGCTACGAGCAGTACTTC	CSAGTSGYEQYF
TRBD2	TRBJ2-7	TRBV13	-	TGTGCCAGCAGCATTAGCGGGCCTTTCTACGAGCAGTACTTC	CASSISGPFYEQYF
-	TRBJ2-2	TRBV19	-	TGTGCCAGTAGTAACAGGAACACCGGGGAGCTGTTTTTT	CASSNRNTGELFF
-	TRBJ2-4	TRBV11-2	many	TGTGCCAGCAGCGCCGGGACCCAGGAAATTCAGTACTTC	CASSAGTQEIQYF
TRBD1	TRBJ1-2	TRBV30	many	TGTGCCTTGGACAGGCCCTATGGCTACACCTTC	CALDRPYGYTF
TRBD2	TRBJ2-1	TRBV18	many	TGTGCCAGCTCACCACCATTCAGCGGGGATGGCAATGAGCAGTTCTTC	CASSPPFSGDGNEQFF
-	TRBJ1-1	TRBV28	many	TGTGCCAGCAGTACGCTGGGTGCAGGGCGGACTGAAGCTTTCTTT	CASSTLGAGRTEAFF
TRBD1	TRBJ2-7	TRBV20-1	-	TGCAGTGCTAGGGGAACAGGGGTGACCTACGAGCAGTACTTC	CSARGTGVTYEQYF
-	TRBJ2-1	TRBV28	-	TGTGCCGCAGGGGCAGGGATAAACAATGAGCAGTTCTTC	CAAGAGINNEQFF
-	TRBJ2-7	TRBV2	many	TGTGCCAGCAGTGATTGGGCCGATTCCTCCTACGAGCAGTACTTC	CASSDWADSSYEQYF
-	TRBJ1-4	TRBV10-3	few	TGTGCCATCAGTGAGTCGTATCCGGCGGAAGGGGAAAAACTGTTTTTT	CAISESYPAEGEKLFF
TRBD2	TRBJ2-1	TRBV5-6	-	TGTGCCAGCAGGGAAGGGACTATGGGCTCCTACAATGAGCAGTTCTTC	CASREGTMGSYNEQFF
TRBD2	TRBJ2-7	TRBV12-3/TRBV12-4	few	TGTGCCAGCACGACCGGGACTAGGCAGTACTTC	CASTTGTRQYF
TRBD2	TRBJ2-3	TRBV27	few	TGTGCCAGCAGTATACTAGCGGGAGTCACAGATACGCAGTATTTT	CASSILAGVTDTQYF
-	TRBJ2-2	TRBV20-1	-	TGCAGTGCTACCAGACTAGACCGGAACACCGGGGAGCTGTTTTTT	CSATRLDRNTGELFF
TRBD2	TRBJ2-1	TRBV28	many	TGTGCCAGCAGTCAAGCGGGAGGGCCCTTTGAGCAGTTCTTC	CASSQAGGPFEQFF
-	TRBJ2-3	TRBV27	many	TGTGCCAGCACCCTAAAAGGCCTTCGCCGAACCCCCACAGATACGCAGTATTTT	CASTLKGLRRTPTDTQYF
TRBD2	TRBJ2-7	TRBV28	few	TGTGCCAGCAGTCGCCTAGCGGGAGCCCACGAGCAGTACTTC	CASSRLAGAHEQYF
TRBD1	TRBJ1-3	TRBV12-3/TRBV12-4	-	TGTGCCAGCAGACGGACAGGCTTCTCTGGAAACACCATATATTTT	CASRRTGFSGNTIYF
-	TRBJ2-7	TRBV29-1	-	TGCAGCGTTGAAAGTGGGAGCCCCGAGCAGTACTTC	CSVESGSPEQYF
-	TRBJ2-7	TRBV6-2/TRBV6-3	few	TGTGCCAGCAGTTACTCTGGTTCGCTATCCTACGAGCAGTACTTC	CASSYSGSLSYEQYF
-	TRBJ2-1	TRBV29-1	-	TGCAGCGTTGTCCGGCACGGGGGTCGGGGTTTTGAGCAGTTCTTC	CSVVRHGGRGFEQFF
TRBD2	TRBJ2-1	TRBV7-6	few	TGTGCCAGCAGCTTAAGTTGGGGCGGGAGGGCCGGCAATGAGCAGTTCTTC	CASSLSWGGRAGNEQFF
-	TRBJ2-7	TRBV11-2	-	TGTGCCAGCAGCTTAGGTGGGCTATCGGGAGTTCCATACGAGCAGTACTTC	CASSLGGLSGVPYEQYF
-	TRBJ2-3	TRBV11-2	-	TGTGCCAGCAGCTTCCGGGACGGCGCAGATACGCAGTATTTT	CASSFRDGADTQYF
-	TRBJ2-5	TRBV24-1	-	TGTGCCACCAGTGATTTAAAGGGTTCCAGGGAGACCCAGTACTTC	CATSDLKGSRETQYF
TRBD2	TRBJ2-7	TRBV27	few	TGTGCCAGCAGTTTCTCTGCGGGGGAACTCCTAAACGAGCAGTACTTC	CASSFSAGELLNEQYF
TRBD2	TRBJ2-2	TRBV30	many	TGTGCCTGGAGGATTGCCACTAGCGGGGCCACCGGGGAGCTGTTTTTT	CAWRIATSGATGELFF
-	TRBJ2-7	TRBV7-9	-	TGTGCCAGCAGCCAAGTGGCTAGTCCCTCGAGCTCCTACGAGCAGTACTTC	CASSQVASPSSSYEQYF
-	TRBJ2-3	TRBV3-1	many	TGTGCCAGCAGCCAAGATTACAGAGATACGCAGTATTTT	CASSQDYRDTQYF
TRBD2	TRBJ2-7	TRBV20-1	few	TGCAGTGCTAGAGATCCACGCGGGAGAGGGACCTACGAGCAGTACTTC	CSARDPRGRGTYEQYF
-	TRBJ2-1	TRBV6-2/TRBV6-3	-	TGTGCCAGCGGAGAACTTCAGGGATCCGGGAATGAGCAGTTCTTC	CASGELQGSGNEQFF